This T cell receptor (beta chain) was sequenced during a study of T cell changes during pregnancy in multiple sclerosis (dated by TCRdb to between 2017 and 2020). Describing the broader study: The study looked at changes in the T cell repertoire across pregnancy in women with multiple sclerosis.

The library was built by means of the immunoSEQ multiplex PCR assay. The source is immuneACCESS, and TCRdb retained only in-frame sequences with V and J called. Part of the clones is not carried over; for the studies checked, unresolved V genes explain less than half of this, and the remainder is unexplained. The sample profile shows under 50,000 clones; approximately 95% of them were found once. The top ten hold 5.5% to 6% of the sample. As concerns this clone: Its antigen target is currently unknown. No base quality values were provided; no much bigger clone lies one nucleotide off.

The CDR3 holds 17 amino acids from the cysteine to the phenylalanine. The read is trimmed to its CDR3 DNA, 51 bases read in frame from base 1. Trimming removed 10 bases from V and 1 base from J; the gene matches leave 17 bases unexplained. As encoded in the germline V gene, CDR1 is MGHRA while CDR2 is YSYEKL. Sequenced here: CD8+ T cells from peripheral blood mononuclear cells, sampled in the first trimester of pregnancy. This clonotype was obtained from a female donor with multiple sclerosis, enrolled in a pregnancy study. The chain is assembled from TRBV4-1 and TRBJ2-3; a stretch of 7 junction bases matches TRBD2. For the CDR3, the sequence is CATTHGPSGVGTDTQYF. The DNA sequence follows: TGCGCCACGACCCATGGCCCAAGCGGGGTGGGCACAGATACGCAGTATTTT.